A selection of T cell receptor beta chains follows, all from one sample in a study of sequential checkpoint blockade in melanoma. Sequencing was performed with immunoSEQ multiplex PCR; in TCRdb, only in-frame clones are kept and a portion is missing. The sample includes tens of thousands of clones, around 85% of them seen just once. The material sequenced was CD8+ T cells sorted from blood (inferred from file names), taken from a patient given nivolumab and ipilimumab in sequence. Every receptor here comes from a human donor with melanoma. The CDR3 runs from the conserved cysteine through the conserved F or W.

>TRBV2|TRBJ2-5
CASSSRLAGGLETQYF
>TRBV11-2|TRBJ2-4
CASSLGRLAGITGRIQYF
>TRBV10-2|TRBJ2-2
CASSEATSVGELFF
>TRBV11-3|TRBJ1-6
CASSLEGAITDSPLHF
>TRBV4-3|TRBJ1-5
CASSQGYSDQPQHF
>TRBV19|TRBJ2-2
CASSAYLLRGGELFF
>TRBV10-2|TRBJ1-1
CASSESMARGTKNTEAFF
>TRBV6-5|TRBJ2-5
CASSRGLAKETQYF
>TRBV25-1|TRBJ1-2
CASSEVGVGGYTF
>TRBV6-6|TRBJ2-7
CASSYSFYEQYF
>TRBV10-1|TRBJ2-1
CASSEPGIREQFF
>TRBV10-3|TRBJ1-3
CATAPGGLGNTIYF
>TRBV27|TRBJ2-7
CASTHLLRGGIYEQYF
>TRBV7-9|TRBJ2-3
CASSLPVIAEKASTDTQYF
>TRBV4-1|TRBJ2-2
CASSQDPSGVSTGELFF
>TRBV28|TRBJ2-7
CASSPSGLEYEQYF
>TRBV7-9|TRBJ2-7
CASSLLSPYEQYF